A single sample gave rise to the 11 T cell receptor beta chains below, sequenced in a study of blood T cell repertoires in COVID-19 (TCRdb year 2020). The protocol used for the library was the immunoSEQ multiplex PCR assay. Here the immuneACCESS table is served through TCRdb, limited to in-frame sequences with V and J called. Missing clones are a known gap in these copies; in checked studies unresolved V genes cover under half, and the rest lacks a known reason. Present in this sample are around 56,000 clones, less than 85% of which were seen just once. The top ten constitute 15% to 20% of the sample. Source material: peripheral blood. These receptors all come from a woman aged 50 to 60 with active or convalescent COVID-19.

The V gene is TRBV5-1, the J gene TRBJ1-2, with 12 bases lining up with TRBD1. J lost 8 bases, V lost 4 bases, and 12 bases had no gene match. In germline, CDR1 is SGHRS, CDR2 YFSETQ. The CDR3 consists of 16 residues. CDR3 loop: CASSPRMGQGAKGYTF. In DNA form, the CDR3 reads TGCGCCAGCAGCCCGAGAATGGGACAGGGGGCGAAGGGCTACACCTTC.

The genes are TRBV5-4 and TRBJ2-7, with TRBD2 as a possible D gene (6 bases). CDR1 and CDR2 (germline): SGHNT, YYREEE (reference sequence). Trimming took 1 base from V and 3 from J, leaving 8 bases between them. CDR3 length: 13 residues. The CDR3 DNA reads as TGTGCCAGCAGCTTGTACGGGAGCTACGAGCAGTACTTC. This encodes CASSLYGSYEQYF.

The CDR3 is CASSSHQGGGETQYF. CDR3 coding DNA: TGTGCCAGCAGCTCCCATCAGGGAGGCGGGGAGACCCAGTACTTC. The chain is built from TRBV5-5 and TRBJ2-5; a possible D gene is TRBD2 (6 bases). Trimming removed 3 bases from V and 5 bases from J, with 17 bases in between. There are 15 residues in the CDR3. Looked up from germline, CDR1 is SGHKS and CDR2 is YYEKEE (reference sequence).

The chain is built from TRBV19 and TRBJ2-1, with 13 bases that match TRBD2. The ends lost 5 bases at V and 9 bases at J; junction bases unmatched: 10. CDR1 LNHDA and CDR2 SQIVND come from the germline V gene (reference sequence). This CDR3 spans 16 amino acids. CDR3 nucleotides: TGTGCCAGTAGTGGGCGTGGACTAGCGGGAGTCGGTGAGCAGTTCTTC. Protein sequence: CASSGRGLAGVGEQFF.

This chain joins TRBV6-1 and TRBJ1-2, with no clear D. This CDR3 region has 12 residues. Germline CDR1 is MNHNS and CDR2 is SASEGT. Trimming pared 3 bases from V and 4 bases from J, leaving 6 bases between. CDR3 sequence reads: CASSDAVYGYTF. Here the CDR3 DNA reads TGTGCCAGCAGTGACGCGGTCTATGGCTACACCTTC.

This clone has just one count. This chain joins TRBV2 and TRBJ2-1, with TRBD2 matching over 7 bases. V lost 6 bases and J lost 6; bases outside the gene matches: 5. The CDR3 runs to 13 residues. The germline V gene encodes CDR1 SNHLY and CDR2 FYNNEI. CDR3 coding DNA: TGTGCCAGCAGCCTTAGCGGGCCCAATGAGCAGTTCTTC. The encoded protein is CASSLSGPNEQFF.

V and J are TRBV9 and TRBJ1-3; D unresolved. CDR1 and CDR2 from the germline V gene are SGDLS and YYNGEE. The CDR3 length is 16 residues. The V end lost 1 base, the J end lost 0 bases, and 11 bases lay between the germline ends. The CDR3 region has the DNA TGTGCCAGCAGCGTAAGCGGGCAGAGCTCTGGAAACACCATATATTTT. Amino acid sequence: CASSVSGQSSGNTIYF.

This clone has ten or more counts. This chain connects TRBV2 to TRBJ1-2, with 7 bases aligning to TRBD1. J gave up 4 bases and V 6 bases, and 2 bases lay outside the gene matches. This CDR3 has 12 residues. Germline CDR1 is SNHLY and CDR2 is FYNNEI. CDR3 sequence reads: CASSGQAYGYTF. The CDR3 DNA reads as TGTGCCAGCAGCGGACAGGCCTATGGCTACACCTTC.

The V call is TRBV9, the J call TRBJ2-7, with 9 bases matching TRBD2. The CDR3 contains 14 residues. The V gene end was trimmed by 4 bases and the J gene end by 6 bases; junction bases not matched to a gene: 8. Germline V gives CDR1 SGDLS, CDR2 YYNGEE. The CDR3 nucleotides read TGTGCCAGCAGCCCCGGGGTAGCGGGAGTCGAGCAGTACTTC. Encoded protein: CASSPGVAGVEQYF.

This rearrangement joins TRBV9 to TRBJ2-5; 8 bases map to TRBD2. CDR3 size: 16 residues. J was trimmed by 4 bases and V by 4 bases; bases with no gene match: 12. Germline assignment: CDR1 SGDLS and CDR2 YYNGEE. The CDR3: CASSLTGLGAGETQYF. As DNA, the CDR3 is TGTGCCAGCAGCTTAACGGGACTAGGGGCCGGAGAGACCCAGTACTTC.

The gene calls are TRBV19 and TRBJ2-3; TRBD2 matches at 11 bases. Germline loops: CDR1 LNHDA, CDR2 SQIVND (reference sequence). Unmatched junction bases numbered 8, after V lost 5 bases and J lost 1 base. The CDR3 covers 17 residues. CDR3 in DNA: TGTGCCAGTAGTGGGGGACTAGCGGTTGGGGGCACAGATACGCAGTATTTT. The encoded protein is CASSGGLAVGGTDTQYF.